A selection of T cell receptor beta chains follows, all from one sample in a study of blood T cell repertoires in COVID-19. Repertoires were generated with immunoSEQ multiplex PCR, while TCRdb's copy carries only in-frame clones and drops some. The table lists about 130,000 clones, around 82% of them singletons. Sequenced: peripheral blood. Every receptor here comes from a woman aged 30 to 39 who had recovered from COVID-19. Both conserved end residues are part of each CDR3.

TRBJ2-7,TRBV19,CASSIYGGQGAYEQYF
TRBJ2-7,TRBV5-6,CASSPLQDSYEQYF
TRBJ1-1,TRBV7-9,CASSSVQGAAAEAFF
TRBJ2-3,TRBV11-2,CASSTGHTSTDTQYF
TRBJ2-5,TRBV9,CASSTGGAETQYF
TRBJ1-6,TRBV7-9,CASSLSGSQYNSPLHF
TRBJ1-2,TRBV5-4,CASSSQDRGYYGYTF
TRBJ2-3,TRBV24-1,CATSASGRVDTQYF
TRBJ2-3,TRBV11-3,CASSLGENTDTQYF
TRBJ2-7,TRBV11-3,CASSLRGGSNHEQYF
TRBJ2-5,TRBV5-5,CASSLGAPLFAQYF
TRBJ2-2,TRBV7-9,CASSVLGGNTGELFF
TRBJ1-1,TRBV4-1,CASSQDSGGRTEAFF
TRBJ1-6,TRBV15,CATSRDARILDNSPLHF
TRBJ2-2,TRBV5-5,CAGSQGAFTGELFF
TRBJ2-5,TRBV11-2,CASSLSGGAPETQYF
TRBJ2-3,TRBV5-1,CASRAGDSSTDTQYF
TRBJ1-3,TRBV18,CASSLTGGESGNTIYF
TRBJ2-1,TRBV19,CASSIGQGAHNEQFF
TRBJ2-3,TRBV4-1,CASSQLDRTGLSDGQYF
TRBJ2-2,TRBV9,CASSPTGGELFF
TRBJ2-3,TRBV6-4,CASSDSGQGATDTQYF
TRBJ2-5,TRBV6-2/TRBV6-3,CASSPYAAQSKETQYF
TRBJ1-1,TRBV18,CASSPTGQGLGHGKTEAFF
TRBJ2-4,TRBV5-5,CASSLAQGRDIQYF
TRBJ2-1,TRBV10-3,CAISETSGGEQFF
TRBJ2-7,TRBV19,CASSRGGIYEQYF
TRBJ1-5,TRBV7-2,CASSPRGRHQPQHF
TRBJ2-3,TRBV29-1,CSVGTRPTQYF
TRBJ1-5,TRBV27,CASSLSRVEPQHF
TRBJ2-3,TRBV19,CASSIDSRATDTQYF
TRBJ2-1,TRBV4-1,CASSRESTSGGRNEQFF
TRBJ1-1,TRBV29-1,CSVENRGPNTEAFF
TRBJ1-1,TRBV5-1,CASKKGGGTEAFF
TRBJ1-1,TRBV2,CASSEGGQGADTEAFF
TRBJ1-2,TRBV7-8,CASSAAGTGTSKLYGYTF
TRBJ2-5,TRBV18,CASSPPSGRTGVQTQYF